Listed below are T cell receptor beta chains from one sample, sequenced in a study of yellow fever vaccine responses in identical twins. TCRdb re-derived calls from the RT-PCR reads in MiXCR, one entry per CDR3 protein. The repertoire holds about a thousand distinct CDR3 sequences, with around 80% as singletons. The specimen comprised T cells from blood (PBMCs), unsorted or a sorted subset (not recorded which), sampled before or after yellow fever vaccination (not recorded which). The receptors here all came from a female donor who received the yellow fever vaccine. Each CDR3 is given with its conserved first and last residue. Each record gives: D gene, J gene, clone size, V gene, CDR3 DNA, CDR3 protein. D genes are given only for firm matches. The size entry is marked missing in some rows and otherwise reads once, few, many or a size class.

>TRBD2|TRBJ2-7|-|TRBV11-2
TGTGCCAGCAGCTTCACTAGCGGAACCTACGAGCAGTACTTC
CASSFTSGTYEQYF
>-|TRBJ2-1|-|TRBV11-3
TGTGCCAGCAGCTTAGTGGGGGAGAGCGATGAGCAGTTCTTC
CASSLVGESDEQFF
>TRBD2|TRBJ2-3|-|TRBV11-1
TGTGCCAGCAGCTTAAGCGGGGGTGGAACGCAGTATTTT
CASSLSGGGTQYF
>-|TRBJ2-3|-|TRBV7-2
TGTGCCAGCAGCTTCGGAACAGATACGCAGTATTTT
CASSFGTDTQYF
>TRBD2|TRBJ2-7|-|TRBV12-3/TRBV12-4
TGTGCCAGCAGTTCGGTGGGACTATACTACGAGCAGTACTTC
CASSSVGLYYEQYF
>-|TRBJ2-5|-|TRBV10-2
TGCGCCAGCAGCCGACAGCCGACGCAAGAGACCCAGTACTTC
CASSRQPTQETQYF
>-|TRBJ2-7|-|TRBV20-1
TGCAGTGCCGGGGCCGGGACACCGACCTCTGAGCAGTACTTC
CSAGAGTPTSEQYF
>-|TRBJ2-2|once|TRBV6-4
TGTGCCAGCAGTGACTCGACAGAGAACACCGGGGAGCTGTTTTTT
CASSDSTENTGELFF
>TRBD2|TRBJ2-1|few|TRBV12-3/TRBV12-4
TGTGCCAGCAGTTTTGGGACTAGCGAATATTACAATGAGCAGTTCTTC
CASSFGTSEYYNEQFF
>TRBD2|TRBJ2-1|-|TRBV4-2
TGTGCCAGCAGCCAAGATTTGGCGGGAGTTTCTAATGAGCAGTTCTTC
CASSQDLAGVSNEQFF
>-|TRBJ2-1|-|TRBV2
TGTGCCAGACAAGGGGGGGGCGGGGACAATGAGCAGTTCTTC
CARQGGGGDNEQFF
>-|TRBJ1-2|once|TRBV5-6
TGTGCCAGCAGCCAGGACACCTACTATGGCTACACCTTC
CASSQDTYYGYTF
>TRBD1|TRBJ1-6|-|TRBV30
TGTGCCTGGAGTAGGACAGGGGATAGTTCACCCCTCCACTTT
CAWSRTGDSSPLHF
>-|TRBJ2-5|-|TRBV9
TGTGCCAGCAGACCCAGCGGCGAGACCCAGTACTTC
CASRPSGETQYF
>-|TRBJ1-2|few|TRBV7-9
TGTGCCAGCAGCCCCACAGGCCTAACTAACTATGGCTACACCTTC
CASSPTGLTNYGYTF
>TRBD1|TRBJ1-2|-|TRBV12-3/TRBV12-4
TGTGCCAGCAGTTCCATCGGGACAGGGAGCTATGGCTACACCTTC
CASSSIGTGSYGYTF
>TRBD1|TRBJ2-4|-|TRBV6-5
TGTGCCAGCAGTTACTCGAGGACAGGGGAAAACATTCAGTACTTC
CASSYSRTGENIQYF
>-|TRBJ2-5|-|TRBV6-1
TGTGCCAGCAGGCCTCAGGGCCGTGCGACCCAGTACTTC
CASRPQGRATQYF
>-|TRBJ2-3|few|TRBV11-1
TGTGCCAGCACCAGGGACTTCTCAATATACACAGATACGCAGTATTTT
CASTRDFSIYTDTQYF
>TRBD1|TRBJ2-3|-|TRBV6-2/TRBV6-3
TGTGCCAGCAGTTACTCGCAGGGGGCAGGCACAGATACGCAGTATTTT
CASSYSQGAGTDTQYF
>-|TRBJ2-2|-|TRBV3-1
TGTGCCAGCAGCCAAGTTTGGGGGCGGTTCGGGGAGCTGTTTTTT
CASSQVWGRFGELFF
>-|TRBJ2-2|-|TRBV5-4
TGTGCCAGCAGCTCCGATTCCGGGGAGCTGTTTTTT
CASSSDSGELFF
>-|TRBJ2-5|-|TRBV7-9
TGTGCCAGCAGCCTAAAGAGGGCGGACCAAGAGACCCAGTACTTC
CASSLKRADQETQYF
>TRBD1|TRBJ1-3|-|TRBV6-1
TGTGCCAGCAGGCAAAAAGGGACAGGGAGTGCCACCATATATTTT
CASRQKGTGSATIYF
>-|TRBJ2-3|-|TRBV7-6
TGTGCCAGCAGCGCTGGACAGTACGATGCTAGCACAGATACGCAGTATTTT
CASSAGQYDASTDTQYF
>-|TRBJ2-1|-|TRBV7-6
TGTGCCAGCAGCTTCCAGGCCTACAATGAGCAGTTCTTC
CASSFQAYNEQFF
>TRBD2|TRBJ2-1|-|TRBV2
TGTGCCAGCAGCCCCACTAGCGGGAGCTCCTACAATGAGCAGTTCTTC
CASSPTSGSSYNEQFF
>-|TRBJ1-2|-|TRBV21-1
TGTGCCAGCAGCAAAGGGACAGACTATGGCTACACCTTC
CASSKGTDYGYTF
>TRBD1|TRBJ1-1|-|TRBV12-3/TRBV12-4
TGTGCCAGCAGTCTGACAGGGGACACTGAAGCTTTCTTT
CASSLTGDTEAFF
>-|TRBJ1-2|once|TRBV4-1
TGCGCCAGCAGCCAGCTGGGGTACGGCTACACCTTC
CASSQLGYGYTF